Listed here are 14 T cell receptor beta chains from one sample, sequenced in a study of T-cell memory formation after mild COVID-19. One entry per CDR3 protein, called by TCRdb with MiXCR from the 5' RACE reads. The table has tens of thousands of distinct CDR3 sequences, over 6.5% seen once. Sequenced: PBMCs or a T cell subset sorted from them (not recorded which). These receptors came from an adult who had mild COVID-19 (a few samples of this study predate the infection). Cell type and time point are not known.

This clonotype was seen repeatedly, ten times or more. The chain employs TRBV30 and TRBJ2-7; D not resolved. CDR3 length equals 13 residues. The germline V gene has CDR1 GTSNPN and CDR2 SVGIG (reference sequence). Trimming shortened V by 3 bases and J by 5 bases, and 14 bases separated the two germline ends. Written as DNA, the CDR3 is TGTGCCTGGAGAAGTCTTCGTGGCGACGAGCAGTACTTC. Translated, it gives CAWRSLRGDEQYF.

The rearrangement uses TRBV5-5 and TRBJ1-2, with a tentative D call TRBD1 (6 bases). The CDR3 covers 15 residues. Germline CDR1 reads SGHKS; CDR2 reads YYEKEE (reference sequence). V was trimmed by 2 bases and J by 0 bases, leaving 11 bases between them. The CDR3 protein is CASSFGGGANYGYTF. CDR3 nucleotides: TGTGCCAGCAGCTTTGGAGGGGGAGCTAACTATGGCTACACCTTC.

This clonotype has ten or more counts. CDR3 nucleotide sequence: TGTGCCAGCAGCTTAACTAGCGGGAGGGCCGGAGAGACCCAGTACTTC. This sequence encodes CASSLTSGRAGETQYF. The chain links TRBV7-3 to TRBJ2-5; 11 bases agree with TRBD2. Germline CDR1 SGHTA, CDR2 FQGTGA. Trimming cost V 0 bases and J 4 bases; bases outside gene matches: 4. The length of the CDR3 is 16 residues.

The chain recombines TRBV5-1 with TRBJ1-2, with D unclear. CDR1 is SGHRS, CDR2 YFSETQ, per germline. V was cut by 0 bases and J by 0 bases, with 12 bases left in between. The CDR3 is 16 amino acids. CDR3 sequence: CASSLAAGPTNYGYTF. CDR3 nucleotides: TGCGCCAGCAGCTTGGCGGCCGGGCCCACTAACTATGGCTACACCTTC.

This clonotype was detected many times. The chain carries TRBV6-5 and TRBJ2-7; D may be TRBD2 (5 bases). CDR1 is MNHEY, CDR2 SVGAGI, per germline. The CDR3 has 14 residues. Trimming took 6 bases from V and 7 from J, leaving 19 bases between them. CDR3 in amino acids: CASSAQRALAEQYF. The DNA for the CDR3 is TGTGCCAGCAGCGCGCAGAGGGCCCTGGCGGAGCAGTACTTC.

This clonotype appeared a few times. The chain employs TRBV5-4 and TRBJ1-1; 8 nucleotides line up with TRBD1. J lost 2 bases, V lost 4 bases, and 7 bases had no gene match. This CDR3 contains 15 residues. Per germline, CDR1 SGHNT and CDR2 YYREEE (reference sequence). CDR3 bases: TGTGCCAGCAGCGTGACAGGGGCGGAAAACACTGAAGCTTTCTTT. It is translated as CASSVTGAENTEAFF.

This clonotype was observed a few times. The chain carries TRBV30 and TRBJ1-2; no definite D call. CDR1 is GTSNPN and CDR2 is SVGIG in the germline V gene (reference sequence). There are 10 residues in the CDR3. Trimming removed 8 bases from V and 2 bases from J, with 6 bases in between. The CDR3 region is CAARNYGYTF. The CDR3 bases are TGTGCCGCTAGGAACTATGGCTACACCTTC.

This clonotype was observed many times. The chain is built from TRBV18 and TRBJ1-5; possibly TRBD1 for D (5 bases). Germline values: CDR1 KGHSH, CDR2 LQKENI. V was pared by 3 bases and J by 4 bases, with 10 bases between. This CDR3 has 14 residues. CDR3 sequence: CASSPQGGNQPQHF. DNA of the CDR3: TGTGCCAGCTCACCGCAGGGTGGAAATCAGCCCCAGCATTTT.

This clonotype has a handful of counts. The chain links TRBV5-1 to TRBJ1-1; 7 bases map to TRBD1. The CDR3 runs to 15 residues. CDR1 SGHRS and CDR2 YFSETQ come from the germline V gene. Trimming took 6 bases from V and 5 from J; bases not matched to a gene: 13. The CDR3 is CASINPTGAGTEAFF. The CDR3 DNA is TGCGCCAGCATCAATCCTACAGGGGCGGGTACTGAAGCTTTCTTT.

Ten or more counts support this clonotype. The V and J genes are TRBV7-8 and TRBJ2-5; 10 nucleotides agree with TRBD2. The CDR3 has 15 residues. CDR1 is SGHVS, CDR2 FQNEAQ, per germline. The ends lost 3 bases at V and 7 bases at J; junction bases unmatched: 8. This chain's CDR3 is CASSFMTSGPRTQYF. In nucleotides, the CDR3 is TGTGCCAGCAGCTTTATGACTAGCGGGCCGAGGACCCAGTACTTC.

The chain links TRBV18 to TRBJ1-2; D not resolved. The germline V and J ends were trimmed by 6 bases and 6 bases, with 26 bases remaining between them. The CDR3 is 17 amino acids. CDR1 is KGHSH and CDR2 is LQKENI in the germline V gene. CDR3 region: CASSPLPTASPRDGYTF. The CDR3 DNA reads TGTGCCAGCTCCCCCTTACCAACAGCCTCCCCCCGGGATGGCTACACCTTC.

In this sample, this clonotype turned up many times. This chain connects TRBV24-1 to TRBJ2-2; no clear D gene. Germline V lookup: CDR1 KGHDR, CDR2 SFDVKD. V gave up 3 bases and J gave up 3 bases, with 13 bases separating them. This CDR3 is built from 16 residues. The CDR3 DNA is TGTGCCACCAGTGATCCTCACGGTGTCGACACCGGGGAGCTGTTTTTT. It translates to CATSDPHGVDTGELFF.

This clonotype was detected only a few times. CDR3 protein: CASTLGTMNTEAFF. In DNA, the CDR3 is TGTGCCAGCACATTAGGGACAATGAACACTGAAGCTTTCTTT. The V and J genes are TRBV7-2 and TRBJ1-1; tentative D call: TRBD1 (6 bases). The CDR3 has 14 residues. Germline values: CDR1 SGHTA, CDR2 FQGNSA. The V end was cut by 7 bases, the J end by 0 bases, with 12 bases between.

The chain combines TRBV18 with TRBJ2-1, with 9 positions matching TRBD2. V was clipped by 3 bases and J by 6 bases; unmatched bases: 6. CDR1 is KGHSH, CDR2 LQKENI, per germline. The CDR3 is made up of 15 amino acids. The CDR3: CASSPVAGDFNEQFF. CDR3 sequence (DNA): TGTGCCAGCTCACCGGTAGCGGGGGATTTCAATGAGCAGTTCTTC.